The clone carrying this T cell receptor (beta chain) was observed many times. The V gene lost 1 base and the J gene lost 0 bases, with 9 bases spanning the gap. CDR3 length: 14 amino acids. In germline, CDR1 is SQVTM, CDR2 ANQGSEA. The data belong to a study of Graves' ophthalmopathy and Graves' hyperthyroidism. Study background: Peripheral blood was gathered at first diagnosis, ahead of any treatment whatsoever.

In this cohort's terms, stable hyperthyroidism meant no ophthalmopathy by 18 months of follow-up. Among the exclusions were patients with other autoimmune diseases, uncontrolled infections, pregnancy or lactation. Diagnosis used clinical symptoms, serum thyroxine, TRAb, thyroid ultrasound and orbital computed tomography. TCR beta CDR3 amplification used RNA transcripts. An opening RT-PCR round employed HTBI primers and preceded a second-round multiplex PCR. One entry per CDR3 protein, called by TCRdb with MiXCR from the multiplex PCR reads. The sample includes 620,000 or so distinct CDR3 sequences, approximately 22% of them seen just once.

The V call is TRBV29-1, the J call TRBJ1-1, with D perhaps matching TRBD1 (5 bases). The material sequenced was peripheral blood. The TCR sequence derives from a woman aged 18 to 35 with stable Graves' hyperthyroidism. Some clones in this sample may be carry-over from other donors' samples. The CDR3 reads CSVEGDLMNTEAFF. CDR3 bases: TGCAGCGTTGAAGGGGACCTAATGAACACTGAAGCTTTCTTT.